This TCR beta chain was observed in a study of OX40 agonist ivuxolimab in advanced cancers. About the study: Patients undergoing dose escalation presented with hepatocellular carcinoma, melanoma, renal cell or head and neck cancer.

Sequencing used immunoSEQ multiplex PCR; TCRdb keeps in-frame clones, though not all of them. The sample shows around 80,000 clones, more than 70% of them seen only once. This CDR3 spans 16 amino acids. Germline values: CDR1 LNHDA, CDR2 SQIVND (reference sequence). Trimming left V 6 bases short and J 1 base short, with 16 bases between. Sequences were derived from CD4+ or CD8+ T cells sorted from blood, sampled in a trial of the OX40 agonist ivuxolimab. This TCR was recovered from an adult with an advanced solid tumor such as melanoma, head and neck, liver or kidney cancer. The chain couples TRBV19 to TRBJ2-1, with TRBD1 as a possible D gene (5 bases). The DNA of the CDR3 is TGTGCCAGTAGCCCATACTCAGGGTTATCCTACAATGAGCAGTTCTTC. It is translated as CASSPYSGLSYNEQFF. Drawing the rest from reference TRBV19 and TRBJ2-1, the complete variable domain is DGGITQSPKYLFRKEGQNVTLSCEQNLNHDAMYWYRQDPGQGLRLIYYSQIVNDFQKGDIAEGYSVSREKKESFPLTVTSAQKNPTAFYLCASSPYSGLSYNEQFFGPGTRLTVL.